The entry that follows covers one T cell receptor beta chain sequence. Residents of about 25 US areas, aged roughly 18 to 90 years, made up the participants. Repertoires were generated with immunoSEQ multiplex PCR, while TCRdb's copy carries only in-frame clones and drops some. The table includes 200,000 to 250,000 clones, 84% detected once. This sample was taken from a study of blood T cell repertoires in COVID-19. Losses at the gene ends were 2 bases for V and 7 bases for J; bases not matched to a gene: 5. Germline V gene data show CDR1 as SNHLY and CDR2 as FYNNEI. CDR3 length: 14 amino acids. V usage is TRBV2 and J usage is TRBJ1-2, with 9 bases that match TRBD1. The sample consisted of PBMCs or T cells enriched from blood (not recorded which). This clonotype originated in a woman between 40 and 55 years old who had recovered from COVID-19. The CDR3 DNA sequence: TGTGCCAGCAGTGAACTACAGGGGGCGGGTGGCTACACCTTC. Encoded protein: CASSELQGAGGYTF.